The rows below give T cell receptor beta chains drawn from one sample of a study of T cell responses to AZD1222 COVID-19 vaccine. TCRdb's copy holds only in-frame clones and misses some; the assay was immunoSEQ multiplex PCR. The table lists 150,000 to 200,000 clones, around 92% of them singletons. The source was peripheral blood, collected on day 0 of AZD1222 vaccination. The receptors stem from an adult in good health. Both conserved end residues are part of each CDR3. The order of the fields is V gene, clone size, J gene, D gene, CDR3 DNA, CDR3 protein. D genes are given only for firm matches. A row's size may be missing; if present it is once, few, many or a size class.

TRBV2	-	TRBJ2-5	-	TGTGCCAGCAGACCCACTGGCGTCGAAGAGACCCAGTACTTC	CASRPTGVEETQYF
TRBV2	-	TRBJ2-7	TRBD1	TGTGCCACTCTGGGACAGGGGAGAGGCGAGCAGTACTTC	CATLGQGRGEQYF
TRBV18	once	TRBJ2-3	TRBD2	TGTGCCAGCTCACAAAACGGGGGGGCTAACACAGATACGCAGTATTTT	CASSQNGGANTDTQYF
TRBV19	few	TRBJ1-1	-	TGTGCCAGTAGTGCCCACAGGCTACAGAACACTGAAGCTTTCTTT	CASSAHRLQNTEAFF
TRBV15	-	TRBJ2-7	-	TGTGCCACCAGCAGAGATCTTTTTCAAGGGGCAGCCTCCTACGAGCAGTACTTC	CATSRDLFQGAASYEQYF
TRBV5-4	-	TRBJ1-4	-	TGTGCCAGCAGCTTGGCCTGGGGGACACCATCTTTT	CASSLAWGTPSF
TRBV3-1/TRBV3-2	-	TRBJ2-7	-	TGTGCCAGCAGCCAAGCGGCAGCCTACGAGCAGTACTTC	CASSQAAAYEQYF
TRBV20-1	-	TRBJ1-5	-	TGCAGTGCTAGTAGGTGGGGGGATGCTAATCAGCCCCAGCATTTT	CSASRWGDANQPQHF
TRBV27	-	TRBJ2-3	-	TGTGCCAGCAGACCCGACAGCTCTAGCACAGATACGCAGTATTTT	CASRPDSSSTDTQYF
TRBV28	-	TRBJ1-1	-	TGTGCCAGCGCCCGATTTGAAGCTTTCTTT	CASARFEAFF
TRBV16	-	TRBJ1-5	-	TGTGCCAGCAGCCAGGGGTATAGCAATCAGCCCCAGCATTTT	CASSQGYSNQPQHF
TRBV30	-	TRBJ1-1	-	TGTGCCTGGAGTGTCATGGGTTTTGGAGCCAGGGAGAGGACTGAAGCTTTCTTT	CAWSVMGFGARERTEAFF
TRBV7-3	-	TRBJ2-1	TRBD2	TGTGCCAGCAGCTTAAGTTCTAGCGGGGGACAAGAGCAGTTCTTC	CASSLSSSGGQEQFF
TRBV7-9	-	TRBJ1-4	TRBD1	TGTGCCAGCAGTCCTAGACGGGATCCAGGGGGACTGTTTTTT	CASSPRRDPGGLFF
TRBV19	-	TRBJ2-3	-	TGTGCCAGTAGTATAGGGAGGGGAGATACGCAGTATTTT	CASSIGRGDTQYF
TRBV5-1	-	TRBJ2-5	TRBD1	TGCGCCAGCGGGACAGGGGTAGGAAAAGAGACCCAGTACTTC	CASGTGVGKETQYF
TRBV18	-	TRBJ1-5	-	TGTGCCAGCTCACTCGACGGGGATCAGCCCCAGCATTTT	CASSLDGDQPQHF
TRBV3-1/TRBV3-2	-	TRBJ1-2	-	TGTGCCAGCAGCCAAATGGTCGGCCTAGGCTACACCTTC	CASSQMVGLGYTF
TRBV12-3/TRBV12-4	-	TRBJ1-1	-	TGTGCCAGCAGTTTCTTAGCCCCTACTGAAGCTTTCTTT	CASSFLAPTEAFF
TRBV5-1	few	TRBJ2-7	TRBD2	TGCGCCAGCAGCTTGCTCCCCGGACTAGCGGGGTCCTACGAGCAGTACTTC	CASSLLPGLAGSYEQYF
TRBV29-1	-	TRBJ1-2	-	TGCAGCGTTTGGGCCAACTATGGCTACACCTTC	CSVWANYGYTF
TRBV3-1/TRBV3-2	few	TRBJ2-7	-	TGTGCCAGCAGCCTCAGGGGCGAAGGGACCTACGAGCAGTACTTC	CASSLRGEGTYEQYF
TRBV7-9	-	TRBJ1-5	-	TGTGCCAGCAGCTACCTAGTAGGGGTTAGAGGCAATCAGCCCCAGCATTTT	CASSYLVGVRGNQPQHF